The clone carrying this T cell receptor beta chain showed up just once. These data are taken from a study of cytomegalovirus exposure and HLA in healthy donors. The PCR contained 60 Vbeta and 13 Jbeta primers. Only in-frame clones appear in the TCRdb table, and some are missing; sequencing was by immunoSEQ multiplex PCR. The sample consists of around 90,000 clones, more than 65% of them appearing once. V lost 3 bases to trimming and J lost 1 base, with 13 bases between them. This CDR3 contains 16 residues. Germline V gene data show CDR1 as LNHDA and CDR2 as SQIVND (reference sequence). This sequence originates from a man aged 25 to 40 in good health and CMV-seronegative. This chain joins TRBV19 and TRBJ1-5; D is possibly TRBD1 (5 bases). The sample was PBMCs. The CDR3 region is CASSIYQGGSNQPQHF. CDR3 DNA sequence: TGTGCCAGTAGTATCTACCAGGGAGGGAGCAATCAGCCCCAGCATTTT. The variable domain in full, completed from reference TRBV19 and TRBJ1-5, reads DGGITQSPKYLFRKEGQNVTLSCEQNLNHDAMYWYRQDPGQGLRLIYYSQIVNDFQKGDIAEGYSVSREKKESFPLTVTSAQKNPTAFYLCASSIYQGGSNQPQHFGDGTRLSIL.